These 26 T cell receptor beta chains originate from one sample sequenced in a study of cytomegalovirus exposure and HLA in healthy donors. 13 Jbeta primers and 60 Vbeta primers were used for the PCR. Method: immunoSEQ multiplex PCR; TCRdb's copy keeps in-frame clones and lacks some. The sample lists under 200,000 clones; about 86% were seen once. Sequencing input: PBMCs. Source of these receptors: a young woman in good health and CMV-seropositive.

This clone was counted between two and nine times. The chain combines TRBV2 with TRBJ1-4; the match to TRBD1 covers 7 bases. J gave up 7 bases and V 8 bases, and 7 bases lay outside the gene matches. Germline values: CDR1 SNHLY, CDR2 FYNNEI. There are 13 residues in the CDR3. The CDR3: CASARGLGEKLFF. CDR3 DNA: TGTGCCAGCGCGAGGGGGCTGGGTGAAAAACTGTTTTTT.

This clone was detected a few times. The rearrangement links TRBV5-1 to TRBJ2-3, with D possibly TRBD2 on 5 matching bases. CDR3 length: 14 amino acids. V was cut by 0 bases and J by 6 bases, with 11 bases left in between. In germline, CDR1 is SGHRS, CDR2 YFSETQ. This chain's CDR3 is CASSLALARDTQYF. The DNA of the CDR3 is TGCGCCAGCAGCTTGGCGTTAGCGAGGGATACGCAGTATTTT.

The chain employs TRBV7-7 and TRBJ2-5, with D maybe TRBD1 (6 bases). Germline V CDR1 and CDR2: SSHAT, FNYEAQ (reference sequence). The CDR3 extends over 15 amino acids. Trimming removed 1 base at V and 2 bases at J, with 11 bases between. CDR3 region: CASSLDGQGQETQYF. Here the CDR3 DNA reads TGTGCCAGCAGCTTAGACGGTCAGGGGCAAGAGACCCAGTACTTC.

A single count supports this clone. The chain carries TRBV28 and TRBJ1-1; D unresolved. The V gene lost 6 bases and the J gene lost 1 base, with 12 bases spanning the gap. This CDR3 is 14 amino acids long. The germline V gene has CDR1 MDHEN and CDR2 SYDVKM. The CDR3 coding sequence is TGTGCCAGCAGCCTTACTCGGGGGAACACTGAAGCTTTCTTT. It translates to CASSLTRGNTEAFF. Filled out from reference TRBV28 and TRBJ1-1, the complete variable domain reads DVKVTQSSRYLVKRTGEKVFLECVQDMDHENMFWYRQDPGLGLRLIYFSYDVKMKEKGDIPEGYSVSREKKERFSLILESASTNQTSMYLCASSLTRGNTEAFFGQGTRLTVV.

The V call is TRBV6-1, the J call TRBJ1-6, with D perhaps matching TRBD1 (5 bases). V lost 8 bases to trimming and J lost 5 bases, with 13 bases between them. Germline CDR1 and CDR2: MNHNS and SASEGT. This CDR3 is built from 14 residues. The chain's CDR3 is CASGVTVDNSPLHF. Here the CDR3 DNA reads TGTGCCAGCGGAGTGACAGTCGATAATTCACCCCTCCACTTT.

A note on this clone: The same CDR3 also results from other DNA sequences found in this sample. The J gene is TRBJ1-5, the V gene TRBV19; a weak D match, TRBD1 (5 bases). In germline, CDR1 is LNHDA, CDR2 SQIVND (reference sequence). Trimming pared 5 bases from V and 6 bases from J, leaving 14 bases between. The length of the CDR3 is 14 residues. The CDR3 DNA is TGTGCCAGTAGTCTCAGGGCGGTTGGTCAGCCCCAGCATTTT. Translation gives CASSLRAVGQPQHF.

For the CDR3, the DNA is TGTGCCAGCAGTTACTCGGTGACGGGTAGCACCGGGGAGCTGTTTTTT. Amino acid sequence: CASSYSVTGSTGELFF. J is TRBJ2-2 and V is TRBV6-5; D remains unclear. Trimming cost V 0 bases and J 4 bases, with 12 bases left between them. CDR1 and CDR2 (germline): MNHEY, SVGAGI. The CDR3 runs to 16 residues.

This clone was detected once. The chain links TRBV6-1 to TRBJ1-1, with a weak D call TRBD1 (6 bases). Germline CDR1 is MNHNS and CDR2 is SASEGT. CDR3 length: 14 amino acids. Deletions cut 3 bases from V and 2 bases from J, with 10 bases between. The CDR3 loop is CASSDRGANTEAFF. The CDR3 DNA is TGTGCCAGCAGTGATCGGGGGGCAAACACTGAAGCTTTCTTT.

The chain employs TRBV27 and TRBJ2-4; TRBD1 agrees at 7 bases. CDR1 and CDR2 (germline): MNHEY, SMNVEV (reference sequence). This CDR3 spans 11 amino acids. The V gene end was trimmed by 6 bases and the J gene end by 14 bases; junction bases not matched to a gene: 7. CDR3 DNA sequence: TGTGCCAGCAGGCGACAGGGTATAGAGTACTTC. Translating it yields CASRRQGIEYF.

The rearrangement uses TRBV7-2 and TRBJ1-3; TRBD1 is a possible D gene (5 bases). The CDR3 sequence is 16 residues long. In germline, CDR1 is SGHTA, CDR2 FQGNSA. Trimming pared 5 bases from V and 0 bases from J, leaving 14 bases between. In DNA, the CDR3 is TGTGCCAGCAGCACCCTGGGGGGAAGCTCTGGAAACACCATATATTTT. It is translated as CASSTLGGSSGNTIYF.

The sample holds one count of this clone. This chain joins TRBV19 and TRBJ2-1; TRBD2 matches at 8 bases. The CDR3 sequence is 17 residues long. Trimming at V came to 0 bases and at J to 3 bases, leaving 7 bases not matched to a gene. In germline, CDR1 is LNHDA, CDR2 SQIVND (reference sequence). The CDR3 coding sequence is TGTGCCAGTAGTATAGATCGGGCGGGGGGCAGCTACAATGAGCAGTTCTTC. Residues: CASSIDRAGGSYNEQFF.

The V call is TRBV28, the J call TRBJ2-3, with 13 bases lining up with TRBD2. The junction had 4 bases not matched to a gene; V was cut back by 6 bases and J by 4 bases. Per germline, CDR1 MDHEN and CDR2 SYDVKM. The CDR3 has 15 amino acids. The DNA of the CDR3 is TGTGCCAGCAGCGGGACTAGCGGGGTAGCAGATACGCAGTATTTT. Protein product: CASSGTSGVADTQYF.

The chain employs TRBV13 and TRBJ2-1, with 8 bases that match TRBD2. This CDR3 spans 15 amino acids. V shed 2 bases and J 5 bases; nucleotides not matched to a gene: 5. Per germline, CDR1 PRHDT and CDR2 FYEKMQ (reference sequence). CDR3 nucleotide sequence: TGTGCCAGCAGCTTACTGGCGGGGGGCCACAATGAGCAGTTCTTC. This codes for CASSLLAGGHNEQFF.

CDR3 DNA: TGTGCCAGCAGGGAGACAGGGGGATTATATCGCTACACCTTC. This translates into CASRETGGLYRYTF. This chain links TRBV6-1 with TRBJ1-2; 9 positions agree with TRBD1. J gave up 9 bases and V 6 bases, and 11 bases lay outside the gene matches. CDR1 and CDR2 (germline): MNHNS, SASEGT. The CDR3 totals 14 residues.

This chain connects TRBV7-2 to TRBJ1-4; tentative D call: TRBD1 (5 bases). Per germline, CDR1 SGHTA and CDR2 FQGNSA. Trimming shortened V by 7 bases and J by 8 bases, and 14 bases separated the two germline ends. The CDR3 is 13 amino acids. CDR3 loop: CASKRGDEEKLFF. The CDR3 nucleotides are TGTGCCAGCAAACGCGGGGACGAGGAAAAACTGTTTTTT.

The chain recombines TRBV6-4 with TRBJ2-5; 8 bases map to TRBD1. Germline assignment: CDR1 MRHNA and CDR2 SNTAGT. J lost 4 bases, V lost 7 bases, and 11 bases had no gene match. The CDR3 is 15 residues long. CDR3 in DNA: TGTGCCAGCACCGGACAGGGAGGATATCGAGAGACCCAGTACTTC. It yields the protein CASTGQGGYRETQYF.

This clone was found once. The chain recombines TRBV28 with TRBJ1-6; D is unclear. Germline V gene sequence: CDR1 MDHEN, CDR2 SYDVKM. Trimming took off 3 bases at V and 4 bases at J, with 7 bases between the two ends. This CDR3 is built from 14 residues. For the CDR3, the DNA is TGTGCCAGCAGTTTCCCACTGTATAATTCACCCCTCCACTTT. This codes for CASSFPLYNSPLHF.

The chain combines TRBV6-6 with TRBJ2-1; 12 bases agree with TRBD2. V trimming: 5 bases; J trimming: 7 bases; junction bases outside the gene matches: 6. Germline V gene sequence: CDR1 MNHNY, CDR2 SVGAGI (reference sequence). The CDR3 is made up of 15 amino acids. The CDR3 nucleotides read TGTGCCAGCAGTCACACTAGCGGGGGGTTTAATGAGCAGTTCTTC. It specifies CASSHTSGGFNEQFF.

The V and J genes are TRBV7-9 and TRBJ2-7, with 11 bases identical to TRBD2. Trimming took 1 base from V and 3 from J; bases not matched to a gene: 8. Germline V gene sequence: CDR1 SEHNR, CDR2 FQNEAQ (reference sequence). The CDR3 sequence is 17 residues long. In DNA, the CDR3 is TGTGCCAGCAGCTTAGGGGTCGCTAGCGGGGGGCTCTACGAGCAGTACTTC. Translation gives CASSLGVASGGLYEQYF. The whole variable domain, filled in from reference TRBV7-9 and TRBJ2-7, reads DTGVSQNPRHKITKRGQNVTFRCDPISEHNRLYWYRQTLGQGPEFLTYFQNEAQLEKSRLLSDRFSAERPKGSFSTLEIQRTEQGDSAMYLCASSLGVASGGLYEQYFGPGTRLTVT.

This chain joins TRBV5-5 and TRBJ2-3; D not certain. The V end lost 2 bases, the J end lost 0 bases, and 7 bases lay between the germline ends. The CDR3 runs to 14 residues. Germline V lookup: CDR1 SGHKS, CDR2 YYEKEE (reference sequence). CDR3 coding DNA: TGTGCCAGCAGCTTATTTAGCAGCACAGATACGCAGTATTTT. Amino acids: CASSLFSSTDTQYF.

The chain employs TRBV7-2 and TRBJ1-2; no clear D. The CDR3 spans 14 residues. From germline, CDR1 is SGHTA and CDR2 FQGNSA. V was shortened by 6 bases and J by 8 bases, with 19 bases between the two germline ends. The CDR3 nucleotides are TGTGCCAGCAGTTTTCCTGCTGAGTTGGGCGGCTACACCTTC. Protein: CASSFPAELGGYTF. The full variable domain, its missing parts supplied by reference TRBV7-2 and TRBJ1-2, is GAGVSQSPSNKVTEKGKDVELRCDPISGHTALYWYRQSLGQGLEFLIYFQGNSAPDKSGLPSDRFSAERTGGSVSTLTIQRTQQEDSAVYLCASSFPAELGGYTFGSGTRLTVV.

This rearrangement joins TRBV30 to TRBJ2-6, with TRBD1 matching 10 bases. Germline CDR1 and CDR2: GTSNPN and SVGIG (reference sequence). V shed 0 bases, J shed 3 bases, and the junction held 8 bases outside the gene matches. This CDR3 comprises 18 residues. The CDR3, as DNA: TGTGCCTGGAGTGTGCAGACAGGGGGCGGTTATGGGGCCAACGTCCTGACTTTC. Translation gives CAWSVQTGGGYGANVLTF.

This clone was seen just once. This chain joins TRBV30 and TRBJ2-7; TRBD2 matches at 14 bases. The V and J ends lost 4 bases and 0 bases, in that order; junction bases with no gene match: 11. This CDR3 spans 18 amino acids. From germline, CDR1 is GTSNPN and CDR2 SVGIG (reference sequence). CDR3: CAWNGLAGGIKSSYEQYF. The CDR3 coding sequence is TGTGCCTGGAACGGACTAGCGGGGGGCATTAAGAGCTCCTACGAGCAGTACTTC. Using reference TRBV30 and TRBJ2-7 for the parts outside the CDR3, the full variable domain is SQTIHQWPATLVQPVGSPLSLECTVEGTSNPNLYWYRQAAGRGLQLLFYSVGIGQISSEVPQNLSASRPQDRQFILSSKKLLLSDSGFYLCAWNGLAGGIKSSYEQYFGPGTRLTVT.

The CDR3 sequence is CASSSNPEMQEQYF. The CDR3 DNA follows: TGTGCCAGCAGCTCAAACCCGGAGATGCAGGAGCAGTACTTC. The J gene is TRBJ2-7, the V gene TRBV4-2; D is uncertain. The germline V and J ends were trimmed by 5 bases and 7 bases, with 18 bases remaining between them. Germline V gene data show CDR1 as LGHNA and CDR2 as YNFKEQ. The CDR3 covers 14 residues.

This chain joins TRBV4-2 and TRBJ1-2; D gene ambiguous. The ends were cut back, 3 bases at V and 0 bases at J, with 17 bases in the middle. CDR1 and CDR2 (germline): LGHNA, YNFKEQ. There are 17 residues in the CDR3. CDR3 protein: CASSQEVTASANYGYTF. The CDR3 DNA reads TGTGCCAGCAGCCAGGAGGTAACGGCATCCGCTAACTATGGCTACACCTTC.

Only a few counts were recorded for this clone. The rearrangement uses TRBV11-3 and TRBJ2-7; D ambiguous. Trimming pared 5 bases from V and 1 base from J, leaving 6 bases between. The germline gives CDR1 SGHNT, CDR2 YENEEA. The CDR3 is made up of 12 amino acids. For the CDR3, the DNA is TGTGCCAGCAGCCGGCGGTCCTACGAGCAGTACGTC. It encodes CASSRRSYEQYV.